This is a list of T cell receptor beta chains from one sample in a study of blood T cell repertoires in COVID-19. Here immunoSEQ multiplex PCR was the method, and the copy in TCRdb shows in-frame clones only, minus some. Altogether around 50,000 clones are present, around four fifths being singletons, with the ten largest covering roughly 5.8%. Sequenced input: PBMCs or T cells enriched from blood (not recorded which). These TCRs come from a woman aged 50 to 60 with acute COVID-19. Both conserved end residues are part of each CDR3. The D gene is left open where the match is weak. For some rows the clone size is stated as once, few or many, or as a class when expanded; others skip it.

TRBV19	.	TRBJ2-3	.	TGTGCCAGTAGTATTAGAACTAGCACAGATACGCAGTATTTT	CASSIRTSTDTQYF
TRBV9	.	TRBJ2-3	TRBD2	TGTGCCAGCAGCTTGAGCGGGGTTAGCACAGATACGCAGTATTTT	CASSLSGVSTDTQYF
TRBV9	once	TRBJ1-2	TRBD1	TGTGCCAGCAGCGGGGGACAGTTTTCTGATGGCTACACCTTC	CASSGGQFSDGYTF
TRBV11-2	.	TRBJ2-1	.	TGTGCCAGCAGAACCTTAGAGGGCCACGGGATTGAGCAGTTCTTC	CASRTLEGHGIEQFF
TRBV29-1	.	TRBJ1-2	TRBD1	TGCAGCGCCCGAGGGGACAGGGGATATGGCTACACCTTC	CSARGDRGYGYTF
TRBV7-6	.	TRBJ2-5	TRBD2	TGTGCCAGCAGCGGCGGGACTAGCGCGACCCAGTACTTC	CASSGGTSATQYF
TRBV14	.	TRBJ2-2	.	TGTGCCAGCAGCCAAGTTCCAGCGGCGAACACCGGGGAGCTGTTTTTT	CASSQVPAANTGELFF
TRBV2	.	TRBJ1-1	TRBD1	TGTGCCAGCAGTTTAAACAGGGGGGGAAAGCCTGTGGAAGCTTTCTTT	CASSLNRGGKPVEAFF
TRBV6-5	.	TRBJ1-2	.	TGTGCCAGCAGGGAGACAGGTCCGGGTGGTGGCTACACCTTC	CASRETGPGGGYTF
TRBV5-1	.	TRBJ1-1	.	TGCGCCAGCCAACCCCGGGGGGGCCCGCGGACTGAAGCTTTCTTT	CASQPRGGPRTEAFF
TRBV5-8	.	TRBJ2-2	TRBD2	TGTGCCAGCAGCTCCCCGGGACTAGCGGGGAACACCGGGGAGCTGTTTTTT	CASSSPGLAGNTGELFF
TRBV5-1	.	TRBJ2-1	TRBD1	TGCGTCAGCAGCTTAACAGGGGTTATTTCTAATGAGCAGTTCTTC	CVSSLTGVISNEQFF
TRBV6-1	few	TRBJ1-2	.	TGTGCCAGCAGTGAATTAGCAGGGTATGGCTACACCTTC	CASSELAGYGYTF
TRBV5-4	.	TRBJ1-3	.	TGTGCCAGCAGCTTGGATCCGCGCTCTGGAAACACCATATATTTT	CASSLDPRSGNTIYF
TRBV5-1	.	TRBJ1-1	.	TGCGCCAGCAGCTTGGCGGACAGCCCATTGAACACTGAAGCTTTCTTT	CASSLADSPLNTEAFF
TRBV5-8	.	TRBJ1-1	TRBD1	TGTGCCAGCAGCACAGGGGTCCTAACGAACACTGAAGCTTTCTTT	CASSTGVLTNTEAFF
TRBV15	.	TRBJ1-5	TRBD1	TGTGCCACCAGCAGAGGGACAGGGGAAAGGCCCCAGCATTTT	CATSRGTGERPQHF
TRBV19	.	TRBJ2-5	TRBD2	TGTGCCAGTAGTTTCGGACTAGCGGGGGGGAGAGAGACCCAGTACTTC	CASSFGLAGGRETQYF
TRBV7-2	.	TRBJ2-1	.	TGTGCCAGCAGCTTAGAAGCTAGCTTTGTTGAGCAGTTCTTC	CASSLEASFVEQFF
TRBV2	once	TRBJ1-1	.	TGTGCCAGCAGTGAGGGGTTTGGGAGGACTGAAGCTTTCTTT	CASSEGFGRTEAFF